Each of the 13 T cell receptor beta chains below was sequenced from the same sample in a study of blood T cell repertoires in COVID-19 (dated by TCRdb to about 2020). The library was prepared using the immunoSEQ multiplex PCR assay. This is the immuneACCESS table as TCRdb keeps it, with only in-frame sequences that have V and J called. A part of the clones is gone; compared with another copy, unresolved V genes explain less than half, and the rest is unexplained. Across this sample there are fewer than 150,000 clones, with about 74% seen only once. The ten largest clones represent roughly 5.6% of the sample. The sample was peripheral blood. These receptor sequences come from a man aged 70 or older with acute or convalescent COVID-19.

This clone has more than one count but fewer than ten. DNA of the CDR3: TGTGCCAGCTTGGACACGGCCACCTCAGAAAAACTGTTTTTT. Residues: CASLDTATSEKLFF. The chain uses TRBV18 and TRBJ1-4; tentatively, D is TRBD1 (5 bases). Germline loops: CDR1 KGHSH, CDR2 LQKENI. The CDR3 is made up of 14 amino acids. Trimming cost V 7 bases and J 8 bases, with 17 bases left between them.

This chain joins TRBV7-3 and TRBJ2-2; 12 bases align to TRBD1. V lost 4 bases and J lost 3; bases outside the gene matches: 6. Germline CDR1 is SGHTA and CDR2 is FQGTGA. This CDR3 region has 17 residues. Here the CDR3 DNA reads TGTGCCAGCAGCTCCGGGACAGGGGGCCTGTACACCGGGGAGCTGTTTTTT. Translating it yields CASSSGTGGLYTGELFF.

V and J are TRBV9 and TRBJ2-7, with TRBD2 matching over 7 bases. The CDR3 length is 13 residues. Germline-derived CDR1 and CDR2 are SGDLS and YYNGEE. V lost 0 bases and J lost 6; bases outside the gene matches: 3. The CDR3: CASSVGGTTEQYF. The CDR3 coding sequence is TGTGCCAGCAGCGTAGGAGGGACTACCGAGCAGTACTTC.

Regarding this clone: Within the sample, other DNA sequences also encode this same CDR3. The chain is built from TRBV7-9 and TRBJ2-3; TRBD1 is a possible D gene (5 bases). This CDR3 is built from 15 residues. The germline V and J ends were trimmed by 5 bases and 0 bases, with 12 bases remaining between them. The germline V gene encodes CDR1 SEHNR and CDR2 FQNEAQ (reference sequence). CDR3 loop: CASSPAGISTDTQYF. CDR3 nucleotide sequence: TGTGCCAGCAGCCCGGCAGGGATAAGCACAGATACGCAGTATTTT.

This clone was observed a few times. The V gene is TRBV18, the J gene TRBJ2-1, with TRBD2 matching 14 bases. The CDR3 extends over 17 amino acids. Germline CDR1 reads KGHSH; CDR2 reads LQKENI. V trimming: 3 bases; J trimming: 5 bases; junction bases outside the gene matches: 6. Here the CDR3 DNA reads TGTGCCAGCTCACCCACGACTAGCGGGGGGGTAGACAATGAGCAGTTCTTC. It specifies CASSPTTSGGVDNEQFF.

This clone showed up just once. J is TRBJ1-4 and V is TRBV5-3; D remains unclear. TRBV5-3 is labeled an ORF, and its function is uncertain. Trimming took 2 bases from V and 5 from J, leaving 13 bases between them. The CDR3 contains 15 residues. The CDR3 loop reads CARSFRWESNEKLFF. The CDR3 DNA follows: TGTGCCAGAAGCTTCAGGTGGGAGTCGAATGAAAAACTGTTTTTT.

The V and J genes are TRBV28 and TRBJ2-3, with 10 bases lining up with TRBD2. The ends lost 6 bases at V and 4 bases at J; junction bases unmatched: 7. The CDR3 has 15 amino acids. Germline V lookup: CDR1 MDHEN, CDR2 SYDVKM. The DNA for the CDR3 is TGTGCCAGCAGGCAACTAGCGGGGCGGGCAGATACGCAGTATTTT. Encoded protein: CASRQLAGRADTQYF.

The DNA for the CDR3 is TGTGCCAGCAGCCAAGGTCCAGGCCCCTTGGAGCCCCAGCATTTT. As protein: CASSQGPGPLEPQHF. This chain uses TRBV3-1 (or the pseudogene TRBV3-2) with TRBJ1-5, with no clear D. The CDR3 spans 15 residues. V was shortened by 1 base and J by 8 bases, with 15 bases between the two germline ends. Germline values: CDR1 LGHDT, CDR2 YNNKEL (reference sequence).

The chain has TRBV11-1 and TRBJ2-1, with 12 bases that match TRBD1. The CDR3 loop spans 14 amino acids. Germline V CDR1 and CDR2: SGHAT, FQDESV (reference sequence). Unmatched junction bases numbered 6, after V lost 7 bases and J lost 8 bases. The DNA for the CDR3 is TGTGCCAGCAACCCGGGACAGGGGGCGGATGAGCAGTTCTTC. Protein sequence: CASNPGQGADEQFF.

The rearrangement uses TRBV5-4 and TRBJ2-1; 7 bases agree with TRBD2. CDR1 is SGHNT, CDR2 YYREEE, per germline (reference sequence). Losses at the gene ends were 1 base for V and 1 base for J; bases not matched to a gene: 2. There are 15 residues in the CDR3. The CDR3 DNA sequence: TGTGCCAGCAGCTTGCAGCGGGGTTCCTACAATGAGCAGTTCTTC. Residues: CASSLQRGSYNEQFF.

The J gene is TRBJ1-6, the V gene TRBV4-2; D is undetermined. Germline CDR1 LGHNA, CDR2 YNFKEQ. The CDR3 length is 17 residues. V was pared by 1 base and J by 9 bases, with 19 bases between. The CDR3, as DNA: TGTGCCAGCAGCCAAGTTAAGGAAAGTCAAGAGCGTTCACCCCTCCACTTT. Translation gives CASSQVKESQERSPLHF.

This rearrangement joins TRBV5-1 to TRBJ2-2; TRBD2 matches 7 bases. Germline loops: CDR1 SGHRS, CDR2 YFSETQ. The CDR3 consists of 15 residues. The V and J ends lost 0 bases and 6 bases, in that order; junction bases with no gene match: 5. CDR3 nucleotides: TGCGCCAGCAGCTTGGGTATCGCGGGGGCCGGGGAGCTGTTTTTT. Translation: CASSLGIAGAGELFF.

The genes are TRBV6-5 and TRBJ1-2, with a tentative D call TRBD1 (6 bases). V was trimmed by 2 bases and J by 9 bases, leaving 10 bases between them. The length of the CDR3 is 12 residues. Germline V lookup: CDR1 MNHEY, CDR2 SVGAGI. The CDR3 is CASSYRGQSYTF. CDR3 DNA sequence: TGTGCCAGCAGTTACCGTGGACAGAGCTACACCTTC.